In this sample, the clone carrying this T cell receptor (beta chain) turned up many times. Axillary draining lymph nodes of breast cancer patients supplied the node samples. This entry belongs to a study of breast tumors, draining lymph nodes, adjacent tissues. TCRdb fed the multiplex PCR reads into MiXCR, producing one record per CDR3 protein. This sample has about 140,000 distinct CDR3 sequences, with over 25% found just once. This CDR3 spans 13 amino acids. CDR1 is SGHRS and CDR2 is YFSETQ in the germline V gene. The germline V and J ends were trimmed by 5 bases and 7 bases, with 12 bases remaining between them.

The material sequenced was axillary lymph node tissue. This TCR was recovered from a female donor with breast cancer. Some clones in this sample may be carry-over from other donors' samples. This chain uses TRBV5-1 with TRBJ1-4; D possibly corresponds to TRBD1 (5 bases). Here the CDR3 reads CASSQGGGEKLFF. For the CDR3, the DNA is TGCGCCAGCAGTCAGGGTGGAGGTGAAAAACTGTTTTTT.